These T cell receptor beta chains were read from a single sample in a study of cytomegalovirus exposure and HLA in healthy donors. The assay was immunoSEQ multiplex PCR, and TCRdb's table has in-frame clones only and misses some. The table records tens of thousands of clones, around 95% of them present only once. Sample: PBMCs. Every receptor here comes from a woman younger than 35 in good health and CMV-seronegative. The CDR3 runs from the conserved cysteine through the conserved F or W. The D gene is left open where the match is weak. Clone size appears in some rows only: once, few, many, or a class for an expanded clone.

v_gene	d_gene	j_gene	abundance	CDR3nt	CDR3aa
TRBV11-2	TRBD2	TRBJ2-1	.	TGTGCCAGCAGCCGGGACTACCAGGGAAATGAGCAGTTCTTC	CASSRDYQGNEQFF
TRBV18	.	TRBJ1-4	.	TGTGCCAGCTCATATCCCAATGAAAAACTGTTTTTT	CASSYPNEKLFF
TRBV30	.	TRBJ1-1	.	TGTGCCTGGAGTAAGAGGGTTGAAGCTTTCTTT	CAWSKRVEAFF
TRBV28	.	TRBJ1-1	.	TGTGCCAGCAGTTCCCCTTGGGGCAGTTCTCACAGTGAAGCTTTCTTT	CASSSPWGSSHSEAFF
TRBV7-2	TRBD2	TRBJ2-1	.	TGTGCCAGCAGCTTAAGGGTAGCGGGGTACGTTGAGCAGTTCTTC	CASSLRVAGYVEQFF
TRBV5-1	TRBD1	TRBJ2-2	.	TGCGCCAGCAGCACCCAGTCGACAGGGGGCCTCGCCGGGGAGCTGTTTTTT	CASSTQSTGGLAGELFF
TRBV7-9	.	TRBJ1-6	.	TGTGCCAGCAGCTTGGTAGGGGCCTTGAATTCACCCCTCCACTTT	CASSLVGALNSPLHF
TRBV10-3	TRBD2	TRBJ2-1	.	TGTGCCATCAGAGCTGGTGGGGGGGGCTCCTACAATGAGCAGTTCTTC	CAIRAGGGGSYNEQFF
TRBV7-3	TRBD1	TRBJ2-6	.	TGTGCCAGCAGCCGGGACAGATACTCTGGGGCCAACGTCCTGACTTTC	CASSRDRYSGANVLTF
TRBV19	TRBD2	TRBJ2-1	.	TGTGCCAGTAGTGGAGGGACTAGCGGGGACGGTGAGCAGTTCTTC	CASSGGTSGDGEQFF
TRBV5-1	TRBD2	TRBJ2-2	once	TGCGCCAGCAGCTTGGAGTTCGGGAGGGGAACGGGCACCGGGGAGCTGTTTTTT	CASSLEFGRGTGTGELFF
TRBV11-2	.	TRBJ1-1	.	TGTGCCAGCAGCTTATCACAGGGTTCCACTGAAGCTTTCTTT	CASSLSQGSTEAFF
TRBV5-4	.	TRBJ2-5	.	TGTGCCAGCAGCTTGGATCCAGCGCGGGAAGAGACCCAGTACTTC	CASSLDPAREETQYF
TRBV5-4	.	TRBJ1-2	.	TGTGCCAGCAAGCTTGGCGGGGCGGTGGGGTACACCTTC	CASKLGGAVGYTF
TRBV6-5	.	TRBJ1-1	once	TGTGCCAGCAGTTGCCACGGGGTGAACACTGAAGCTTTCTTT	CASSCHGVNTEAFF
TRBV7-2	.	TRBJ2-5	once	TGTGCCAGCAGCTCCCGGGACATAAAATTTGGGGGGACCCAGTACTTC	CASSSRDIKFGGTQYF
TRBV18	.	TRBJ2-7	.	TGTGCCAGCTCACCTCAGGGGGGCTACGAGCAGTACTTC	CASSPQGGYEQYF
TRBV30	.	TRBJ1-3	once	TGTGCCTGGAGGGGGAAGGGTATAGGGGACTCTGGAAACACCATATATTTT	CAWRGKGIGDSGNTIYF
TRBV27	TRBD1	TRBJ2-1	.	TGTGCCAGCAGTTCAACAGGGGGCTATGAGCAGTTCTTC	CASSSTGGYEQFF
TRBV4-2	.	TRBJ2-7	.	TGTGCCAGCAGCCAAGCAGGGGTACGTCCCGTCTACGAGCAGTACTTC	CASSQAGVRPVYEQYF
TRBV9	TRBD2	TRBJ2-1	.	TGTGCCAGCAGCGTTTCGCTTGATGGGACTAGCGGGGGGGACTCCTACAATGAGCAGTTCTTC	CASSVSLDGTSGGDSYNEQFF
TRBV19	TRBD1	TRBJ1-1	once	TGTGCCAGCACAAGGGACAGGCGAATGAACACTGAAGCTTTCTTT	CASTRDRRMNTEAFF
TRBV5-8	.	TRBJ1-5	.	TGTGCCAGCAACCCACCGGTCAGGTTCGATCAGCCCCAGCATTTT	CASNPPVRFDQPQHF
TRBV19	.	TRBJ2-2	.	TGTGCCAGTAGTCTCTTAGCCGGGGAGCTGTTTTTT	CASSLLAGELFF
TRBV6-1	.	TRBJ1-3	.	TGTGCCAGCAGGCTTCCAGGGTCTTCTGGAAACACCATATATTTT	CASRLPGSSGNTIYF
TRBV5-6	.	TRBJ1-2	.	TGTGCCAGCAGCTTGGTGCCCAGGGCTGGGAACTATGGCTACACCTTC	CASSLVPRAGNYGYTF
TRBV27	.	TRBJ2-7	.	TGTGCCAGCAGTTCGCGACTAGACCTTCTAAACGAGCAGTACTTC	CASSSRLDLLNEQYF
TRBV5-1	.	TRBJ2-1	.	TGCGCCAGCAGCCCGATTGTGAGGGCCAATGAGCAGTTCTTC	CASSPIVRANEQFF
TRBV6-5	TRBD2	TRBJ2-3	.	TGTGCCAGCAGTTACCACGGACTAGCTGGCTCAGATACGCAGTATTTT	CASSYHGLAGSDTQYF
TRBV5-4	TRBD1	TRBJ2-5	.	TGTGCCAGCAGCTTCACGACAGGGTTTAGCGAGACCCAGTACTTC	CASSFTTGFSETQYF
TRBV28	.	TRBJ1-1	.	TGTGCCAGCAGTTTCCCTATTAACACTGAAGCTTTCTTT	CASSFPINTEAFF
TRBV7-3	.	TRBJ1-1	.	TGTGCCAGCAGCTTAATGGGAGGGAACACTGAAGCTTTCTTT	CASSLMGGNTEAFF
TRBV30	TRBD1	TRBJ1-1	.	TGTGCCTGGATAGGACAGGAGAACACTGAAGCTTTCTTT	CAWIGQENTEAFF
TRBV27	TRBD1	TRBJ1-4	.	TGTGCCAGCAGTTTCCAGGGGGTTGGGGAAAAACTGTTTTTT	CASSFQGVGEKLFF
TRBV11-2	TRBD1	TRBJ2-7	.	TGTGCCAGCAGCTTAGGGACAGGGATTTCCTACGAGCAGTACTTC	CASSLGTGISYEQYF
TRBV19	TRBD1	TRBJ1-1	.	TGTGCCAGTAGAACCTCGGACAGGTTCGGGACTGAAGCTTTCTTT	CASRTSDRFGTEAFF
TRBV2	TRBD2	TRBJ2-2	.	TGTGCCAGCAGGCTAGCGGGGAACACCGGGGAGCTGTTTTTT	CASRLAGNTGELFF
TRBV27	TRBD1	TRBJ2-7	.	TGTGCCAGCAGTTTCTGGCAGGGGGTCAGGGAAGACCCCTACGAGCAGTACTTC	CASSFWQGVREDPYEQYF